This T cell receptor beta chain was sequenced for a study of blood T cell repertoires in COVID-19 (TCRdb year 2020). Regarding the complete study: Collaborator samples came from the United States, Italy and Spain and covered acute and convalescent phases of COVID-19. The prospective study material was composed of cDNA or gDNA derived from T cells, B-cell-depleted T cells, or PBMCs. Subjects who had been exposed to COVID-19, were actively infected with it, or had recovered from it provided the deeply sampled blood TCRbeta repertoires that made up the dataset. The repertoires were made available in a free public database intended to serve as a resource for research on the immune response to SARS-CoV-2. Samples were obtained from the ongoing ImmuneRACE study (first 160 participants) and from 1,200 or so subjects provided by 6 global collaborators. The sample metadata nearly always contained a de-identified subject ID, COVID-19 status, age in years and sex. Where available, HLA class I and class II types were obtained from metadata supplied by the sample provider rather than from assay-based typing.

Comments on this clone: Its antigen specificity is not known. One base away there is no much larger clone; base qualities are not given.

The immunoSEQ Assay, a bias-controlled multiplex PCR, was used to amplify TCRbeta CDR3 regions from genomic DNA. Per the source publication's procedure: The number of nucleated cells in each sample was estimated from the amplification of reference gene primers within the assay. Sequence reads were collapsed and filtered to measure the absolute abundance of every unique TCRbeta CDR3 rearrangement. For each sample, productive Simpson clonality was calculated as the square root of Simpson's diversity index over productive rearrangements. TCRdb mirrors the immuneACCESS table, restricted to in-frame sequences. Some clones are absent from its copies; in checked studies, under half trace to an unresolved V gene, and the reason for the others is unknown. The V and J calls and the clone size are those of that table, but D and trimming were determined from the DNA. The sample records about 160,000 clones, 84% of which are singletons. The ten largest make up less than 20% of the sample.

Clipping removes 0 bases from V and 4 bases from J, with 3 as the unmatched junction base count. Taken from cysteine to phenylalanine, the CDR3 has 15 residues. The DNA shown is the 45-base CDR3, in frame from base 1. Via the germline V gene, CDR1 is SGHAT and CDR2 FQNNGV. On the study overall, not on this receptor specifically: The quantity of clinical and demographic metadata differed by source and by participant and was supplied without curation.

Collaborating institutions collected whole blood in K2EDTA tubes following their own protocols. For TCRbeta analysis, collaborator samples were shipped as frozen whole blood, as isolated PBMCs, or as DNA extracted from either sample type. Recombination joined TRBV11-2 with TRBJ2-5; 9 bases in the junction line up with TRBD2. Sequenced material: peripheral blood. This TCR came from a woman of 80 years or more with acute or convalescent COVID-19. The CDR3 reads as follows: CASSLELAGRETQYF. The DNA sequence is given as TGTGCCAGCAGCTTAGAGCTAGCGGGACGAGAGACCCAGTACTTC.